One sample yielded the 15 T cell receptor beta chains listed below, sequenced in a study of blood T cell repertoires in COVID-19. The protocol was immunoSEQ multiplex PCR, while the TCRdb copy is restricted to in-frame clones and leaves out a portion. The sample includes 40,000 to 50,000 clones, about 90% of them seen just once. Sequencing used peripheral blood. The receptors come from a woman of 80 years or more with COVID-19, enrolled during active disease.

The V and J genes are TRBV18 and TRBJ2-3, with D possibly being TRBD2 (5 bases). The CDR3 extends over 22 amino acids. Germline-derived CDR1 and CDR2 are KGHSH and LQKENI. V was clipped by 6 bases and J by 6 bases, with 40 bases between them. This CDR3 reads CASSPRSRFEMPPPGEGDTQYF. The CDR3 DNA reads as TGTGCCAGCTCTCCAAGGAGCAGGTTTGAGATGCCCCCTCCGGGCGAGGGCGATACGCAGTATTTT.

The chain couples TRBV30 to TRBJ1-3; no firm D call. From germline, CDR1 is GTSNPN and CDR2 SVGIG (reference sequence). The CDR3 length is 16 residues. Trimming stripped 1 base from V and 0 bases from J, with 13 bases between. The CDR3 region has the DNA TGTGCCTGGAGTGGGTCACTCGCGGTCTCTGGAAACACCATATATTTT. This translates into CAWSGSLAVSGNTIYF.

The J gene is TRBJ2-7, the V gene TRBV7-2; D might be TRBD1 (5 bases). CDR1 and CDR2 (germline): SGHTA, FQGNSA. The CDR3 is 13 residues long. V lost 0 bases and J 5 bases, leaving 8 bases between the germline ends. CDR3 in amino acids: CASSLATVNEQYF. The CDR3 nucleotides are TGTGCCAGCAGCTTAGCGACAGTCAACGAGCAGTACTTC.

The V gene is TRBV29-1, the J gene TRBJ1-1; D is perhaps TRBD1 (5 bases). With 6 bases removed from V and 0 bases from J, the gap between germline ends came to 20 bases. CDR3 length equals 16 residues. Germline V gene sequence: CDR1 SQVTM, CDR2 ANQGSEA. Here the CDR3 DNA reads TGCAGCGTGTCCTTAGGGGCAGGATTAATGAACACTGAAGCTTTCTTT. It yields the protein CSVSLGAGLMNTEAFF.

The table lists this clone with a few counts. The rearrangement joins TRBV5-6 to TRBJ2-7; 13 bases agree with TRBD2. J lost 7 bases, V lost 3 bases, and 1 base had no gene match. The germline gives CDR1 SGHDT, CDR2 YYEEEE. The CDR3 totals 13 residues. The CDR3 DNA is TGTGCCAGCAGCTCGGGACTAGCGGGGGAGCAGTACTTC. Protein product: CASSSGLAGEQYF.

CDR3 coding DNA: TGTGCCAGCAGCTTAGAGCCAGCGGGAGGTTACGAGCAGTACTTC. This codes for CASSLEPAGGYEQYF. V gene TRBV7-9 combines with J gene TRBJ2-7; TRBD2 aligns across 9 bases. Germline lookup yields CDR1 SEHNR and CDR2 FQNEAQ (reference sequence). With V trimmed by 1 base and J by 4 bases, 5 bases remained unmatched. The length of the CDR3 is 15 residues. The entire variable domain, with the rest obtained from reference TRBV7-9 and TRBJ2-7, is as follows: DTGVSQNPRHKITKRGQNVTFRCDPISEHNRLYWYRQTLGQGPEFLTYFQNEAQLEKSRLLSDRFSAERPKGSFSTLEIQRTEQGDSAMYLCASSLEPAGGYEQYFGPGTRLTVT.

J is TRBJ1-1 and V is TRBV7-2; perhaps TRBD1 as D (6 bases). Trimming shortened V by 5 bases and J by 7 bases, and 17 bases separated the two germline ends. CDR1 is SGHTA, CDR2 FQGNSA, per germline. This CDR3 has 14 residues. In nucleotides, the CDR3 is TGTGCCAGCAGCGCCTGGCAGGGGATAAATGAAGCTTTCTTT. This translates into CASSAWQGINEAFF.

The CDR3 DNA sequence: TGTGCCAGCAGCTTAACCCCTACCACAGGGATATCCTACGAGCAGTACTTC. This sequence encodes CASSLTPTTGISYEQYF. The chain is built from TRBV7-9 and TRBJ2-7, with D possibly being TRBD1 (6 bases). The germline CDR1 and CDR2 sequences are SEHNR and FQNEAQ (reference sequence). The CDR3 length is 17 residues. V was cut by 2 bases and J by 1 base, with 18 bases left in between.

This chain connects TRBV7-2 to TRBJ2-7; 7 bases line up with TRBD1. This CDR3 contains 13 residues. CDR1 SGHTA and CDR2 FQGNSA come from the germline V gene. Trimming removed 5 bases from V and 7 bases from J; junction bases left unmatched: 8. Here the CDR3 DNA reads TGTGCCAGCAGCCCCTACAGGGGCTGGGAGCAGTACTTC. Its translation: CASSPYRGWEQYF. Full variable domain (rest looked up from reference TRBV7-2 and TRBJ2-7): GAGVSQSPSNKVTEKGKDVELRCDPISGHTALYWYRQSLGQGLEFLIYFQGNSAPDKSGLPSDRFSAERTGGSVSTLTIQRTQQEDSAVYLCASSPYRGWEQYFGPGTRLTVT.

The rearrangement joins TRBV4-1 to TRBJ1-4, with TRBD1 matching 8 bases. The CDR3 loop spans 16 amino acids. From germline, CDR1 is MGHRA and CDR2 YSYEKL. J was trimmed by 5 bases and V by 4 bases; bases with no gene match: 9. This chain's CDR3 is CASSRGQGGRNEKLFF. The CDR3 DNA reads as TGCGCCAGCAGCCGCGGACAGGGCGGGAGAAATGAAAAACTGTTTTTT.

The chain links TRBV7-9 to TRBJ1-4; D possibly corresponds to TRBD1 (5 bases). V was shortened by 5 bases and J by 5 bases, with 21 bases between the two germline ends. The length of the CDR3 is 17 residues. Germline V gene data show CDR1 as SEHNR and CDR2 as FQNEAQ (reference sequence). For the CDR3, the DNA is TGTGCCAGCAGCGGACAACAAGGCGACGAAGAGAATGAAAAACTGTTTTTT. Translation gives CASSGQQGDEENEKLFF. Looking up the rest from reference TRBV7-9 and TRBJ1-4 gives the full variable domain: DTGVSQNPRHKITKRGQNVTFRCDPISEHNRLYWYRQTLGQGPEFLTYFQNEAQLEKSRLLSDRFSAERPKGSFSTLEIQRTEQGDSAMYLCASSGQQGDEENEKLFFGSGTQLSVL.

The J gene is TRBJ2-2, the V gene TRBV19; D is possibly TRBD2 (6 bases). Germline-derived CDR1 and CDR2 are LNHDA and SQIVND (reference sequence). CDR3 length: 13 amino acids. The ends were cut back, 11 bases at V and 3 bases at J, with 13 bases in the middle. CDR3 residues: CASGTGDTGELFF. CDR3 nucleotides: TGTGCCTCCGGGACGGGAGACACCGGGGAGCTGTTTTTT.

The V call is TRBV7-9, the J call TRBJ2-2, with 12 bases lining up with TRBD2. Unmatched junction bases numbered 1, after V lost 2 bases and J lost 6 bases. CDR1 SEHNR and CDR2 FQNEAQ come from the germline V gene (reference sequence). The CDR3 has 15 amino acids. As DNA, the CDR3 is TGTGCCAGCAGCTTAAGACTAGCGGGAGCCGGGGAGCTGTTTTTT. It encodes CASSLRLAGAGELFF.

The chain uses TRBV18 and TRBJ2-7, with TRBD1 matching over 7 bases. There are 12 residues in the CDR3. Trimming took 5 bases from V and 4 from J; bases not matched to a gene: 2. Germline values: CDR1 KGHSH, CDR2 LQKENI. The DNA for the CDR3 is TGTGCCAGCTCAACGACAGGGTACGAGCAGTACTTC. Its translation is CASSTTGYEQYF.

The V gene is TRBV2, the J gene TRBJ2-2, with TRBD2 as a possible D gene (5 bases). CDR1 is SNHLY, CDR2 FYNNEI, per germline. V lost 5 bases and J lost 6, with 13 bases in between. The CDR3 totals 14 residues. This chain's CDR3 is CASSRGLAAGELFF. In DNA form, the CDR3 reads TGTGCCAGCAGTCGAGGACTGGCGGCCGGGGAGCTGTTTTTT.